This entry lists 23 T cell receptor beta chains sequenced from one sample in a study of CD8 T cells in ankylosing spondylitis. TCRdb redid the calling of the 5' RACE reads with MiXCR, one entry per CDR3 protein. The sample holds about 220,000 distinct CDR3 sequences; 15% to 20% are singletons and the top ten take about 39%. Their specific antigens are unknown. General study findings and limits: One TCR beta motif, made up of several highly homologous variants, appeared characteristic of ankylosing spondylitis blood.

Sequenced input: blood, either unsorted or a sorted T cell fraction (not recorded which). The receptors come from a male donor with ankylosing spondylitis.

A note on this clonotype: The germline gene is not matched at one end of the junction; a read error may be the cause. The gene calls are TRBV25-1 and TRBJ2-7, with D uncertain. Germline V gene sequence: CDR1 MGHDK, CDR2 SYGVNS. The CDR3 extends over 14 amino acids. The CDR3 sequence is CAGSLGSSSYEQYF. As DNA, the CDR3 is TGTGCCGGCAGCCTGGGCAGTAGCTCCTACGAGCAGTACTTC.

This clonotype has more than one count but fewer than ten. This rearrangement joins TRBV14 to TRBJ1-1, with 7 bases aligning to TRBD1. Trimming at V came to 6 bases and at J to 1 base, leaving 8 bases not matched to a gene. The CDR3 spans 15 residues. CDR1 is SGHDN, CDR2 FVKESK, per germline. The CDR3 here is CASSITGASNTEAFF. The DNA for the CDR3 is TGTGCCAGCAGTATAACAGGGGCCTCGAACACTGAAGCTTTCTTT.

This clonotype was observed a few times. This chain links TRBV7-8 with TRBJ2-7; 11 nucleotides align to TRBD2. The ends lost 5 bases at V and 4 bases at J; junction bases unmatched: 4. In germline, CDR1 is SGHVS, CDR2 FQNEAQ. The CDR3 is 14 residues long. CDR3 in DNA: TGTGCCAGCAGCGCTAGCGGGGGGCAATACGAGCAGTACTTC. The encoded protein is CASSASGGQYEQYF.

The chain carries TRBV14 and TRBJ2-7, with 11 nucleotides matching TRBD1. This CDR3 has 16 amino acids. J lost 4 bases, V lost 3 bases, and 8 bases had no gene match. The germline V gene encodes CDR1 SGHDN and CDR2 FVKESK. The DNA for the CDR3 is TGTGCCAGCAGCCACAACTCGGACAGGGGGCGTTACGAGCAGTACTTC. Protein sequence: CASSHNSDRGRYEQYF.

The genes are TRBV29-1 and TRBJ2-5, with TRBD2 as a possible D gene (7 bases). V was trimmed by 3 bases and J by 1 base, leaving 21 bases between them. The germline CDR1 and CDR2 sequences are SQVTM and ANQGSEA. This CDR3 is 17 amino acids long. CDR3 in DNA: TGCAGCGTTGATAGCAGGGAGGGGGGCTGGATCCAAGAGACCCAGTACTTC. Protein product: CSVDSREGGWIQETQYF.

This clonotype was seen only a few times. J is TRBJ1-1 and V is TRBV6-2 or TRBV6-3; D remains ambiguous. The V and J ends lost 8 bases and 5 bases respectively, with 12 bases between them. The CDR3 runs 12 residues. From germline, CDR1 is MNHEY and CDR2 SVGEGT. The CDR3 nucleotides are TGTGCCAGCCTGGCTGGTGGAACTGAAGCTTTCTTT. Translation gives CASLAGGTEAFF.

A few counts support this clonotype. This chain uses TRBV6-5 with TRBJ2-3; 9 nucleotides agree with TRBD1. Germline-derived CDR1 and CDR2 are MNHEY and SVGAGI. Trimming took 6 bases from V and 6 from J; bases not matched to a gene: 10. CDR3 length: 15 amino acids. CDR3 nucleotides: TGTGCCAGCAGGTTACCGGGACAGGGACCGGATACGCAGTATTTT. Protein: CASRLPGQGPDTQYF.

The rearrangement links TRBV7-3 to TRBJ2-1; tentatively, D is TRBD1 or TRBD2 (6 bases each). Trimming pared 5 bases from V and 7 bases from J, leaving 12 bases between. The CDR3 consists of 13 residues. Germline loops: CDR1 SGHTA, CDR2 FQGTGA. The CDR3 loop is CASSLQGGNEQFF. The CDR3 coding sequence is TGTGCCAGCAGCCTCCAAGGGGGGAATGAGCAGTTCTTC.

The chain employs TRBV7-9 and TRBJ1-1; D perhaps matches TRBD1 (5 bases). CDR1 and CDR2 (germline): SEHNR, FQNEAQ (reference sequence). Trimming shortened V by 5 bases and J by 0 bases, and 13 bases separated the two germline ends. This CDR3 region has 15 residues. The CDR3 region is CASSPGHPMNTEAFF. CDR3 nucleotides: TGTGCCAGCAGCCCTGGACACCCCATGAACACTGAAGCTTTCTTT.

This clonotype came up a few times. The DNA for the CDR3 is TGTGCCAGCAGCCTCGCGGCTCGGGGGTACACTGAAGCTTTCTTT. The encoded protein is CASSLAARGYTEAFF. V usage is TRBV5-6 and J usage is TRBJ1-1; maybe TRBD1 (5 bases). The CDR3 loop spans 15 amino acids. V was clipped by 4 bases and J by 3 bases, with 16 bases between them. Germline V gene lookup returns CDR1 SGHDT and CDR2 YYEEEE.

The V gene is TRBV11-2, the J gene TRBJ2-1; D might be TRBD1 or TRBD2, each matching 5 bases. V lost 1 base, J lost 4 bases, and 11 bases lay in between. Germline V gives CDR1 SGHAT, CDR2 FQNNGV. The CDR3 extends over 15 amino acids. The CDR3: CASSLVATEYNEQFF. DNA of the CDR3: TGTGCCAGCAGCTTAGTAGCGACAGAGTACAATGAGCAGTTCTTC.

The CDR3 region has the DNA TGTGCCAGCAGTTTTAAAGGGAGAGAGGACACCTTC. Translated, it gives CASSFKGREDTF. This sequence joins TRBV12-3 or TRBV12-4 and TRBJ1-2; D is unresolved. Trimming took off 3 bases at V and 12 bases at J, with 14 bases between the two ends. The CDR3 spans 12 residues.

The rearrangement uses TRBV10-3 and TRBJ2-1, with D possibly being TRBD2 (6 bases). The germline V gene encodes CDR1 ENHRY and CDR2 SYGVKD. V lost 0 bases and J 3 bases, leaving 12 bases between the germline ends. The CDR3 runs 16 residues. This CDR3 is CAISESREYLYNEQFF. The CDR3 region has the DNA TGTGCCATCAGTGAGTCACGGGAGTACCTCTACAATGAGCAGTTCTTC.

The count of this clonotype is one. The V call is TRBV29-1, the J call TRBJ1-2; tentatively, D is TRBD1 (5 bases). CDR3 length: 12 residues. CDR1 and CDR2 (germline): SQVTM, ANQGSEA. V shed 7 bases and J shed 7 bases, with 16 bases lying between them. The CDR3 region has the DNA TGCAGCGCCGAGCCGGCAGGGCTTGGCTACACCTTC. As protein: CSAEPAGLGYTF. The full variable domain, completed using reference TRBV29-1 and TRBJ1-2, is SAVISQKPSRDICQRGTSLTIQCQVDSQVTMMFWYRQQPGQSLTLIATANQGSEATYESGFVIDKFPISRPNLTFSTLTVSNMSPEDSSIYLCSAEPAGLGYTFGSGTRLTVV.

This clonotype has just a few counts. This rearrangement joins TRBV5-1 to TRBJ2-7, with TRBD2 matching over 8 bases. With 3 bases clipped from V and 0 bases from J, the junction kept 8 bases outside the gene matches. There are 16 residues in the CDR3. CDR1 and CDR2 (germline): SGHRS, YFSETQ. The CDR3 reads CASSSVAGRSSYEQYF. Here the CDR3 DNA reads TGCGCCAGCAGCTCCGTAGCGGGGAGGAGCTCCTACGAGCAGTACTTC. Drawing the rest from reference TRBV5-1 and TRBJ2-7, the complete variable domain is KAGVTQTPRYLIKTRGQQVTLSCSPISGHRSVSWYQQTPGQGLQFLFEYFSETQRNKGNFPGRFSGRQFSNSRSEMNVSTLELGDSALYLCASSSVAGRSSYEQYFGPGTRLTVT.

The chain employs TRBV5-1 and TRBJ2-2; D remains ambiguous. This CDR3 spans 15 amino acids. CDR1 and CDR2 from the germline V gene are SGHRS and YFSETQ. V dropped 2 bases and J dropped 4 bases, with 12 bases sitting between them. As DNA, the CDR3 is TGCGCCAGCAGCTTAGGGCCGATCGTCACCGGGGAGCTGTTTTTT. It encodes CASSLGPIVTGELFF.

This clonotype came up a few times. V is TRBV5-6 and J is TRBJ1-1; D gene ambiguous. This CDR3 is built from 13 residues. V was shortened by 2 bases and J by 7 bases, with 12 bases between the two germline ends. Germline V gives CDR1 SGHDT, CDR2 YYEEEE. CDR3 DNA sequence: TGTGCCAGCAGCTTATATGAGAAGGGTGAAGCTTTCTTT. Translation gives CASSLYEKGEAFF.

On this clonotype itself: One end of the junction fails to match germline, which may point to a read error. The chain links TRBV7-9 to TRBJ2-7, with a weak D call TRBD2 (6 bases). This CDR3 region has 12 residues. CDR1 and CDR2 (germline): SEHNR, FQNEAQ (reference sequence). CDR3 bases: TGTGCCAGCAGCCTAGCGACGGACGAGCAGTACTTC. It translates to CASSLATDEQYF.

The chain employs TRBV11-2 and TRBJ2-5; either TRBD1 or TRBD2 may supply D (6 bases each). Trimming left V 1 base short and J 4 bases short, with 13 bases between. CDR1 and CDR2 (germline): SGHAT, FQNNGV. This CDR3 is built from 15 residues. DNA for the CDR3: TGTGCCAGCAGCTTAGGATCGGGGGCGGGAGAGACCCAGTACTTC. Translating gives CASSLGSGAGETQYF.

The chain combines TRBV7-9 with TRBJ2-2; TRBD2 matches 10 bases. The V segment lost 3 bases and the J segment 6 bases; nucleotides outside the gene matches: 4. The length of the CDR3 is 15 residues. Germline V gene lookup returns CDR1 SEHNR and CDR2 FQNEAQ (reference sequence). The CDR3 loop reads CASSFSSGSAGELFF. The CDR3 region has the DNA TGTGCCAGCAGCTTTTCTAGCGGGAGCGCCGGGGAGCTGTTTTTT.

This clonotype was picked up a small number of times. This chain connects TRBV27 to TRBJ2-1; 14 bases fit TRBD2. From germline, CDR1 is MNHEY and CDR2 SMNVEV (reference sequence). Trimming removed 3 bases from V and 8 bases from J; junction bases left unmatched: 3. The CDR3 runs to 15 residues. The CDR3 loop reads CASSLTSGGAYEQFF. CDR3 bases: TGTGCCAGCAGTTTGACTAGCGGGGGGGCCTATGAGCAGTTCTTC.

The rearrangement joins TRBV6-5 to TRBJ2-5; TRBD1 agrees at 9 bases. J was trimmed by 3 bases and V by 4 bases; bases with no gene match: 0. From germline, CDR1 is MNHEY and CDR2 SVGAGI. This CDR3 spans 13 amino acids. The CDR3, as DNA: TGTGCCAGCAGTTGGGACAGGGAAGAGACCCAGTACTTC. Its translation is CASSWDREETQYF.

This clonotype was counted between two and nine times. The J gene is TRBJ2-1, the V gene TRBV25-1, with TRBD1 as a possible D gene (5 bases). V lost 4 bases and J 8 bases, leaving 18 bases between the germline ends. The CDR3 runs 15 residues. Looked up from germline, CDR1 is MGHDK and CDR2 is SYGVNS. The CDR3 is CASSVPGPSNDEQFF. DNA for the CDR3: TGTGCCAGCAGTGTCCCAGGGCCGTCCAACGATGAGCAGTTCTTC.